These 28 T cell receptor beta chains were all obtained from the same sample, sequenced in a study of T cell changes during pregnancy in multiple sclerosis. TCRdb's copy holds only in-frame clones and misses some; the assay was immunoSEQ multiplex PCR. The sample has some 52,000 clones, roughly 92% seen once. Sequences were derived from CD4+ T cells from peripheral blood mononuclear cells, sampled in the third trimester of pregnancy. The receptors were sampled from a female donor with multiple sclerosis, enrolled in a pregnancy study.

The genes are TRBV7-2 and TRBJ2-1, with D perhaps matching TRBD2 (5 bases). The CDR3 covers 16 residues. V lost 5 bases and J lost 2, with 16 bases in between. From germline, CDR1 is SGHTA and CDR2 FQGNSA. The CDR3 sequence: CASSPGGWIAYNEQFF. The DNA for the CDR3 is TGTGCCAGCAGCCCCGGAGGTTGGATTGCCTACAATGAGCAGTTCTTC.

J is TRBJ2-6 and V is TRBV7-3, with D tentatively TRBD2 (5 bases). Germline lookup yields CDR1 SGHTA and CDR2 FQGTGA. CDR3 size: 19 residues. V was pared by 0 bases and J by 0 bases, with 15 bases between. CDR3 DNA: TGTGCCAGCAGCTTAACGAATCACCCCGGGGTCTCTGGGGCCAACGTCCTGACTTTC. It yields the protein CASSLTNHPGVSGANVLTF.

The rearrangement joins TRBV9 to TRBJ2-2; 16 positions match TRBD2. J lost 8 bases, V lost 3 bases, and 7 bases had no gene match. The CDR3 sequence is 17 residues long. Germline values: CDR1 SGDLS, CDR2 YYNGEE. In DNA, the CDR3 is TGTGCCAGCAGCGCAACCGGGACTAGCGGGGGGGTTGGGGAGCTGTTTTTT. Translating gives CASSATGTSGGVGELFF.

V gene TRBV5-1 combines with J gene TRBJ1-3; no firm D call. The germline gives CDR1 SGHRS, CDR2 YFSETQ. V lost 0 bases and J 4 bases, leaving 11 bases between the germline ends. The CDR3 runs 15 residues. CDR3 bases: TGCGCCAGCAGCTTGGAACTGGGCTCCGGAAACACCATATATTTT. It codes for CASSLELGSGNTIYF.

The rearrangement uses TRBV10-3 and TRBJ2-3; 7 bases line up with TRBD1. The V segment lost 8 bases and the J segment 4 bases; nucleotides outside the gene matches: 12. CDR3 length: 15 amino acids. Germline V lookup: CDR1 ENHRY, CDR2 SYGVKD. CDR3 amino acids: CAIGSDRELADTQYF. CDR3 nucleotide sequence: TGTGCCATCGGGTCCGACAGGGAACTCGCAGATACGCAGTATTTT.

The chain is built from TRBV6-1 and TRBJ1-1; a weak D match, TRBD1 (6 bases). Germline CDR1 reads MNHNS; CDR2 reads SASEGT. This CDR3 contains 13 residues. Trimming left V 6 bases short and J 1 base short, with 9 bases between. The CDR3 protein is CASRDRANTEAFF. CDR3 nucleotide sequence: TGTGCCAGCAGGGACAGAGCGAACACTGAAGCTTTCTTT.

The genes are TRBV7-3 and TRBJ1-1; D perhaps matches TRBD1 (6 bases). The CDR3 is 16 residues long. From germline, CDR1 is SGHTA and CDR2 FQGTGA. Trimming removed 5 bases at V and 3 bases at J, with 19 bases between. CDR3 loop: CASSLYWTAGDTEAFF. CDR3 DNA sequence: TGTGCCAGCAGCCTCTATTGGACAGCCGGGGACACTGAAGCTTTCTTT.

The rearrangement links TRBV18 to TRBJ2-5; no reliable D call. The CDR3 covers 12 residues. Germline V CDR1 and CDR2: KGHSH, LQKENI. V was trimmed by 3 bases and J by 7 bases, leaving 9 bases between them. The CDR3 reads CASSPPTSTQYF. DNA of the CDR3: TGTGCCAGCTCACCCCCCACATCGACCCAGTACTTC.

The chain uses TRBV9 and TRBJ2-1; D gene uncertain. There are 13 residues in the CDR3. The germline CDR1 and CDR2 sequences are SGDLS and YYNGEE. Trimming left V 0 bases short and J 6 bases short, with 7 bases between. In DNA, the CDR3 is TGTGCCAGCAGCGTAGATGAAGCCAATGAGCAGTTCTTC. Translating gives CASSVDEANEQFF.

J is TRBJ2-7 and V is TRBV18, with TRBD2 identical over 7 bases. Germline values: CDR1 KGHSH, CDR2 LQKENI. The CDR3 totals 14 residues. V lost 3 bases and J lost 2; bases outside the gene matches: 4. Here the CDR3 DNA reads TGTGCCAGCTCACCTACGGGGGGAACCTACGAGCAGTACTTC. The encoded protein is CASSPTGGTYEQYF.

The chain is built from TRBV7-6 and TRBJ2-2; D is undetermined. Germline CDR1 is SGHVS and CDR2 is FNYEAQ. CDR3 length: 13 amino acids. V gave up 1 base and J gave up 6 bases, with 6 bases separating them. This chain's CDR3 is CASSLGPSGELFF. CDR3 coding DNA: TGTGCCAGCAGCTTAGGTCCGTCCGGGGAGCTGTTTTTT. The whole variable domain, filled in from reference TRBV7-6 and TRBJ2-2, reads GAGVSQSPRYKVTKRGQDVALRCDPISGHVSLYWYRQALGQGPEFLTYFNYEAQQDKSGLPNDRFSAERPEGSISTLTIQRTEQRDSAMYRCASSLGPSGELFFGEGSRLTVL.

This rearrangement joins TRBV5-4 to TRBJ2-1; 7 positions match TRBD2. Germline V CDR1 and CDR2: SGHNT, YYREEE (reference sequence). CDR3 length equals 16 residues. V trimming: 0 bases; J trimming: 7 bases; junction bases outside the gene matches: 10. CDR3 in amino acids: CASSLEGLIARNEQFF. CDR3 nucleotides: TGTGCCAGCAGCTTGGAGGGACTAATCGCCCGAAATGAGCAGTTCTTC.

This chain joins TRBV10-3 and TRBJ1-2, with D possibly TRBD1 on 6 matching bases. The CDR3 is 14 residues long. Germline CDR1 ENHRY, CDR2 SYGVKD. Deletions cut 8 bases from V and 5 bases from J, with 18 bases between. CDR3 coding DNA: TGTGCCATCTCACAGGGAAGGGATTTATATGGCTACACCTTC. Its translation: CAISQGRDLYGYTF.

The chain combines TRBV7-2 with TRBJ1-1; D is undetermined. Germline V lookup: CDR1 SGHTA, CDR2 FQGNSA. With 7 bases removed from V and 4 bases from J, the gap between germline ends came to 16 bases. This CDR3 comprises 14 residues. The CDR3 region has the DNA TGTGCCAGCACACCCCGCTTAGGAGGCACTGAAGCTTTCTTT. Translated, it gives CASTPRLGGTEAFF.

The rearrangement uses TRBV9 and TRBJ2-1; 10 bases are a match to TRBD2. The germline CDR1 and CDR2 sequences are SGDLS and YYNGEE. The CDR3 length is 17 residues. The V segment lost 3 bases and the J segment 4 bases; nucleotides outside the gene matches: 10. CDR3 in amino acids: CASSGGPVAGGYNEQFF. The CDR3 DNA sequence: TGTGCCAGCAGCGGGGGTCCCGTAGCGGGGGGTTACAATGAGCAGTTCTTC.

The rearrangement links TRBV6-5 to TRBJ2-7; 10 bases fit TRBD2. The trim removed 8 bases at V and 3 bases at J, leaving 1 base unmatched. The CDR3 loop spans 12 amino acids. Looked up from germline, CDR1 is MNHEY and CDR2 is SVGAGI. The CDR3 sequence: CASSSGGYEQYF. The CDR3 nucleotides are TGTGCCAGCTCTAGCGGGGGCTACGAGCAGTACTTC.

This clone occurred a few times. The V gene is TRBV27, the J gene TRBJ2-7, with D possibly TRBD1 on 6 matching bases. Trimming took off 5 bases at V and 3 bases at J, with 11 bases between the two ends. This CDR3 has 13 amino acids. Germline V gives CDR1 MNHEY, CDR2 SMNVEV (reference sequence). The CDR3 bases are TGTGCCAGCAGTAGGGGGATTTTCTACGAGCAGTACTTC. Translating gives CASSRGIFYEQYF.

V usage is TRBV30 and J usage is TRBJ1-5, with D perhaps TRBD1 (6 bases). Germline V CDR1 and CDR2: GTSNPN, SVGIG (reference sequence). There are 16 residues in the CDR3. The V and J ends lost 1 base and 6 bases respectively, with 19 bases between them. The CDR3 region has the DNA TGTGCCTGGAGTGCCCCTCTTGACAGGCGGCCTCAGCCCCAGCATTTT. This translates into CAWSAPLDRRPQPQHF.

The chain combines TRBV30 with TRBJ1-1, with 8 nucleotides matching TRBD1. In germline, CDR1 is GTSNPN, CDR2 SVGIG (reference sequence). This CDR3 region has 13 residues. The V and J ends lost 5 bases and 5 bases, in that order; junction bases with no gene match: 7. The CDR3, as DNA: TGTGCCTGGGGGAAGCAGGGGGCAACTGAAGCTTTCTTT. It codes for CAWGKQGATEAFF.

The V call is TRBV19, the J call TRBJ1-5; 8 bases are shared with TRBD1. This CDR3 comprises 16 residues. Trimming removed 7 bases from V and 1 base from J; junction bases left unmatched: 9. Germline V gene sequence: CDR1 LNHDA, CDR2 SQIVND (reference sequence). This CDR3 is CASTQTRGLSNQPQHF. In nucleotides, the CDR3 is TGTGCCAGTACCCAAACCAGGGGGCTCAGCAATCAGCCCCAGCATTTT. Full variable domain (outside the CDR3, taken from reference TRBV19 and TRBJ1-5): DGGITQSPKYLFRKEGQNVTLSCEQNLNHDAMYWYRQDPGQGLRLIYYSQIVNDFQKGDIAEGYSVSREKKESFPLTVTSAQKNPTAFYLCASTQTRGLSNQPQHFGDGTRLSIL.

This clone was found once. The CDR3 sequence is CASSVRLAVDTDTQYF. The CDR3 DNA reads as TGTGCCAGCAGCGTTCGACTAGCGGTGGACACAGATACGCAGTATTTT. The chain uses TRBV9 and TRBJ2-3; TRBD2 matches at 9 bases. Germline loops: CDR1 SGDLS, CDR2 YYNGEE. J lost 2 bases, V lost 2 bases, and 6 bases had no gene match. The CDR3 is 16 residues long. The full variable domain, completed using reference TRBV9 and TRBJ2-3, is DSGVTQTPKHLITATGQRVTLRCSPRSGDLSVYWYQQSLDQGLQFLIQYYNGEERAKGNILERFSAQQFPDLHSELNLSSLELGDSALYFCASSVRLAVDTDTQYFGPGTRLTVL.

This rearrangement joins TRBV15 to TRBJ1-2; D is unclear. Germline V lookup: CDR1 LNHNV, CDR2 YYDKDF (reference sequence). V was cut by 1 base and J by 6 bases, with 12 bases left in between. The CDR3 extends over 14 amino acids. This chain's CDR3 is CATSRVVLDHGYTF. The DNA for the CDR3 is TGTGCCACCAGCAGAGTAGTACTCGATCATGGCTACACCTTC.

J is TRBJ2-5 and V is TRBV4-2; 8 positions match TRBD2. CDR3 length: 14 residues. Germline values: CDR1 LGHNA, CDR2 YNFKEQ. V gave up 5 bases and J gave up 1 base; unmatched junction bases: 3. CDR3 coding DNA: TGTGCCAGCAGCACTGCGGGGGGCCAAGAGACCCAGTACTTC. Translation gives CASSTAGGQETQYF.

The chain joins TRBV7-3 to TRBJ2-1; 9 nucleotides line up with TRBD2. Per the germline V gene, CDR1 is SGHTA and CDR2 is FQGTGA. There are 15 residues in the CDR3. Trimming removed 4 bases from V and 2 bases from J; junction bases left unmatched: 3. This chain's CDR3 is CASSSIAGAYNEQFF. The CDR3 DNA reads TGTGCCAGCAGCTCAATAGCGGGGGCCTACAATGAGCAGTTCTTC. The full variable domain, in which reference TRBV7-3 and TRBJ2-1 provide the parts outside the CDR3, is GAGVSQTPSNKVTEKGKYVELRCDPISGHTALYWYRQSLGQGPEFLIYFQGTGAADDSGLPNDRFFAVRPEGSVSTLKIQRTERGDSAVYLCASSSIAGAYNEQFFGPGTRLTVL.

This rearrangement joins TRBV6-6 to TRBJ2-7; TRBD1 aligns across 7 bases. The CDR3 sequence is 14 residues long. V lost 6 bases and J lost 4; bases outside the gene matches: 9. CDR1 is MNHNY and CDR2 is SVGAGI in the germline V gene (reference sequence). CDR3 bases: TGTGCCAGCAGAACTGACAGGGTCGGGTACGAGCAGTACTTC. Translation: CASRTDRVGYEQYF.

The chain joins TRBV9 to TRBJ2-1; tentative D call: TRBD2 (5 bases). This CDR3 comprises 15 residues. Trimming removed 0 bases from V and 4 bases from J, with 11 bases in between. Germline V gives CDR1 SGDLS, CDR2 YYNGEE. In nucleotides, the CDR3 is TGTGCCAGCAGCGTAGTCGAGCGCGGGTACAATGAGCAGTTCTTC. This translates into CASSVVERGYNEQFF.

The rearrangement uses TRBV10-3 and TRBJ2-1; D possibly corresponds to TRBD1 (6 bases). The CDR3 consists of 12 residues. Germline CDR1 ENHRY, CDR2 SYGVKD. Trimming cost V 1 base and J 15 bases, with 13 bases left between them. This chain's CDR3 is CAISELQGHWFF. Written as DNA, the CDR3 is TGTGCCATCAGTGAGTTACAGGGACATTGGTTCTTC.

J is TRBJ2-4 and V is TRBV6-5; D is perhaps TRBD2 (5 bases). The CDR3 runs to 14 residues. Trimming left V 5 bases short and J 7 bases short, with 15 bases between. CDR1 and CDR2 from the germline V gene are MNHEY and SVGAGI. CDR3 sequence (DNA): TGTGCCAGCAGTCCCCGGACTGGGATGAACATTCAGTACTTC. Translating it yields CASSPRTGMNIQYF.